The entry below gives a single T cell receptor beta chain sequence along with its context. Antigen unknown. TCRdb called the RT-PCR reads again in MiXCR, with one record for every CDR3 protein. The table records around 200,000 distinct CDR3 sequences, 12% of them present only once. The data derive from a study of response to subunit inactivated influenza vaccine. Study conclusions and caveats: Few new T cells, the authors suggested, are recruited by each seasonal influenza vaccination.

Separately, the same data were catalogued under a study of T cells expressing NK-cell markers. That work states: Synthesis of TCR beta cDNA relied on 5'RACE template switching carrying UMIs. From sorted CD3+CD56+NKG2C+, CD3+CD56+NKG2C- and CD3+CD56-NKG2C+ T cells came the TCR beta repertoires. Within several experiments, an anti-gamma-delta TCR antibody kept the sorting limited to alpha-beta TCR T cells.

The sequencing used CD8+ T cells sorted from PBMCs, collected about 11 days after vaccination. This clonotype was obtained from a man aged 45 to 65 who received an inactivated influenza vaccine.

The CDR3 sequence: CASSFPDGGGFESYTF. DNA for the CDR3: TGTGCCAGCAGCTTCCCGGACGGGGGGGGTTTTGAGAGCTACACCTTC. This sequence joins TRBV7-2 and TRBJ1-2; tentative D call: TRBD1 (5 bases). The V and J ends lost 3 bases and 9 bases respectively, with 23 bases between them. CDR3 length: 16 residues. CDR1 is SGHTA and CDR2 is FQGNSA in the germline V gene.